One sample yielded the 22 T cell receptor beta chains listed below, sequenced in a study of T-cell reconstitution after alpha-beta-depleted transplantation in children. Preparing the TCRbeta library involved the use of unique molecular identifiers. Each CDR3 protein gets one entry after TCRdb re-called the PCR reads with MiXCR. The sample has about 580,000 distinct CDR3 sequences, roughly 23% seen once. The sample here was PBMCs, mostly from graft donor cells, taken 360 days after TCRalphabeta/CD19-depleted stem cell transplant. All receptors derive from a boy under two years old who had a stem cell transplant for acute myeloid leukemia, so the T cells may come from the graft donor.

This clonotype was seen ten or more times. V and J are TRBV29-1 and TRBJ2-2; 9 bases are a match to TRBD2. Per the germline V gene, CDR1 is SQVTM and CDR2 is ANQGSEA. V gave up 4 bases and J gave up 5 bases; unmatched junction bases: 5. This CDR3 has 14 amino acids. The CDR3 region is CSVGGLAQTGELFF. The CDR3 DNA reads TGCAGCGTTGGGGGACTAGCCCAAACCGGGGAGCTGTTTTTT.

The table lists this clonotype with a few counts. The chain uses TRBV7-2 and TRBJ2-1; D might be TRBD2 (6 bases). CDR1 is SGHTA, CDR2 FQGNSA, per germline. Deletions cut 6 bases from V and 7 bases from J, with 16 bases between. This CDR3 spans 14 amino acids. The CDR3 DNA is TGTGCCAGCAGGAATGAGAGGGCGGGAAATGAGCAGTTCTTC. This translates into CASRNERAGNEQFF.

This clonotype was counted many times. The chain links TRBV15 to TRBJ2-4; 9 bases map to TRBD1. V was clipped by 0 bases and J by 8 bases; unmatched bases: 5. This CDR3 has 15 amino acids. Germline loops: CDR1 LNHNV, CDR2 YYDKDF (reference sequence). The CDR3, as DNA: TGTGCCACCAGCAGAGATGGGGGGACAGGGCACATTCAGTACTTC. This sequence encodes CATSRDGGTGHIQYF. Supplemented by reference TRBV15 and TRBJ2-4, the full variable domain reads DAMVIQNPRYQVTQFGKPVTLSCSQTLNHNVMYWYQQKSSQAPKLLFHYYDKDFNNEADTPDNFQSRRPNTSFCFLDIRSPGLGDTAMYLCATSRDGGTGHIQYFGAGTRLSVL.

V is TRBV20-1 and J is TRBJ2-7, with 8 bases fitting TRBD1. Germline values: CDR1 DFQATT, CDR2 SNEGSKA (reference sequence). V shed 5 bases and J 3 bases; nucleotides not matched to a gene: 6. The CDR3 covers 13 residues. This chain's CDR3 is CSALGTGHYEQYV. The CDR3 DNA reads TGCAGTGCTTTGGGGACAGGCCACTACGAGCAGTACGTC.

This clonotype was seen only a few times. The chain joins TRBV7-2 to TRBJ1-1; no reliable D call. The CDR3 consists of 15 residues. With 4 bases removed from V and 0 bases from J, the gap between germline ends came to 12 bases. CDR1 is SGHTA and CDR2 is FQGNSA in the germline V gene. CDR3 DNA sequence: TGTGCCAGCAGCTCCACCAGCACCATGAACACTGAAGCTTTCTTT. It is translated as CASSSTSTMNTEAFF.

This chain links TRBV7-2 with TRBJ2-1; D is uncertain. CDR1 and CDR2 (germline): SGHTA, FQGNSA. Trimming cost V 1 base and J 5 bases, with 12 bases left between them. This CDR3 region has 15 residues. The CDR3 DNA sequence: TGTGCCAGCAGCTTAGATTATGGCAGCCACAATGAGCAGTTCTTC. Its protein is CASSLDYGSHNEQFF.

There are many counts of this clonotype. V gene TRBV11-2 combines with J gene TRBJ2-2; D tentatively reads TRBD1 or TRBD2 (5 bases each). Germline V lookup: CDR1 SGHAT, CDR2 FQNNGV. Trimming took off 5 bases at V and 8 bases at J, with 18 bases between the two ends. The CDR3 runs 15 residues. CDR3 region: CASSPGTDAGGELFF. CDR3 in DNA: TGTGCCAGCAGCCCGGGGACGGATGCAGGGGGGGAGCTGTTTTTT.

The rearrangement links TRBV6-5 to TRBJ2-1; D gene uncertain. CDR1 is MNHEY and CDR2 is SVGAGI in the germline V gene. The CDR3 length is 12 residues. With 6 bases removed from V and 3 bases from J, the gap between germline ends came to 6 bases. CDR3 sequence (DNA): TGTGCCAGCAGCACCCGCTACAATGAGCAGTTCTTC. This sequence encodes CASSTRYNEQFF.

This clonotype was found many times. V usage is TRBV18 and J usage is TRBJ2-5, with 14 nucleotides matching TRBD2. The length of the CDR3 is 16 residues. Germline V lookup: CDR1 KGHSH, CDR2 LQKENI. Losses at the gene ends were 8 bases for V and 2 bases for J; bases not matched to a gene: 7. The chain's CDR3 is CASSPGLAGGQETQYF. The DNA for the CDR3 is TGTGCCAGCAGCCCTGGACTAGCGGGGGGACAAGAGACCCAGTACTTC.

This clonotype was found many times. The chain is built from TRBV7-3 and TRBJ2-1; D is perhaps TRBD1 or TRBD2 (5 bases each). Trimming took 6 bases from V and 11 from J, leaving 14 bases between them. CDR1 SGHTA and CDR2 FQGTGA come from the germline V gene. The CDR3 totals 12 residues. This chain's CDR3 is CASSSEPGQQFF. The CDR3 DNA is TGTGCCAGCAGTTCTGAACCGGGACAGCAGTTCTTC.

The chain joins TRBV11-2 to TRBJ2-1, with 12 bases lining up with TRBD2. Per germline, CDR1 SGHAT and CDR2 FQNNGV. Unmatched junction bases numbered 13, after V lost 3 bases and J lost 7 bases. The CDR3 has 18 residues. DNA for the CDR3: TGTGCCAGCAGCTTGGGGGTCGGGGCTAGCGGGGGGGCTAATGAGCAGTTCTTC. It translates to CASSLGVGASGGANEQFF.

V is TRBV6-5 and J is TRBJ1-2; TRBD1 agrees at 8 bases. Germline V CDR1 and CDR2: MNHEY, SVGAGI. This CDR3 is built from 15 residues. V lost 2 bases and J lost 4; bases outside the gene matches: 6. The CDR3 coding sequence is TGTGCCAGCAGTTACGGACAGGGAGAGTTCTATGGCTACACCTTC. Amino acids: CASSYGQGEFYGYTF.

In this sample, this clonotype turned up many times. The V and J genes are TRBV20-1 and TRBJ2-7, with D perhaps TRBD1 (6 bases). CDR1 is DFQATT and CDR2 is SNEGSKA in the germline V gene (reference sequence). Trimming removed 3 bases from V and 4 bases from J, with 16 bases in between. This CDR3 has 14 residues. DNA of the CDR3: TGCAGTGCTAGTGGGTCAGGGGTAGGTTACGAGCAGTACGTC. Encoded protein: CSASGSGVGYEQYV.

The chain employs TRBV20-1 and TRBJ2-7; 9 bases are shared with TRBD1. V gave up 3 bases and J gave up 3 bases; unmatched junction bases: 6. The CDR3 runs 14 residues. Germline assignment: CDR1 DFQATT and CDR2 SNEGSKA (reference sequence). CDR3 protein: CSARRAGQGYEQYV. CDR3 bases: TGCAGTGCTAGGCGGGCGGGACAGGGCTACGAGCAGTACGTC.

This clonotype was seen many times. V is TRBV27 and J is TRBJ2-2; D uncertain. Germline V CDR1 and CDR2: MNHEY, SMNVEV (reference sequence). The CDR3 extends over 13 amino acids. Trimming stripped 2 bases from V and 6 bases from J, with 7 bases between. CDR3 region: CASSLTGPGELFF. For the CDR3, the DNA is TGTGCCAGCAGTTTAACGGGTCCCGGGGAGCTGTTTTTT.

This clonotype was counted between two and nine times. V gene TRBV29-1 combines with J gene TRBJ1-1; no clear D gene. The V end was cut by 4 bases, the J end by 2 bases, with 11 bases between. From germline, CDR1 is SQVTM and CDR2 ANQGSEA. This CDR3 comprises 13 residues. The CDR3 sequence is CSVVVRSNTEAFF. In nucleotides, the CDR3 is TGCAGCGTTGTGGTAAGGTCCAACACTGAAGCTTTCTTT.

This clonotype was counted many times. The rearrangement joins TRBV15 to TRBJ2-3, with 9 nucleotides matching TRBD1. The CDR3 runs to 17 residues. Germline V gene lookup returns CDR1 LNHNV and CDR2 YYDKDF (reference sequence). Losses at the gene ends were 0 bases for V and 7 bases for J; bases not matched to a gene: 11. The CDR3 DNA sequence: TGTGCCACCAGCAGAGAAGCCGGGACAGGGAGAGGAAATACGCAGTATTTT. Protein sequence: CATSREAGTGRGNTQYF.

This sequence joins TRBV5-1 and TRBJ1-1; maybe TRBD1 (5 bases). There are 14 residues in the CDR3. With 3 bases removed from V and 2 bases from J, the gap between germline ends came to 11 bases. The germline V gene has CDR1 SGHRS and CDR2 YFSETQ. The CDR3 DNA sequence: TGCGCCAGCAGCTGGCAGGGTCTAAACACTGAAGCTTTCTTT. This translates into CASSWQGLNTEAFF.

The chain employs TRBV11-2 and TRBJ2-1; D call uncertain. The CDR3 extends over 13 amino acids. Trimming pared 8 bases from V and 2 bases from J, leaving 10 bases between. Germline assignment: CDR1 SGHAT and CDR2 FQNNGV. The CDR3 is CASEVRTYNEQFF. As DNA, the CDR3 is TGTGCCAGCGAGGTCCGAACCTACAATGAGCAGTTCTTC.

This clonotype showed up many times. The CDR3 sequence: CSAEDADTQYF. In DNA form, the CDR3 reads TGCAGTGCGGAGGATGCAGATACGCAGTATTTT. The J gene is TRBJ2-3, the V gene TRBV20-1; tentatively, D is TRBD2 (5 bases). The CDR3 sequence is 11 residues long. V gave up 6 bases and J gave up 4 bases, with 8 bases separating them. The germline V gene has CDR1 DFQATT and CDR2 SNEGSKA (reference sequence).

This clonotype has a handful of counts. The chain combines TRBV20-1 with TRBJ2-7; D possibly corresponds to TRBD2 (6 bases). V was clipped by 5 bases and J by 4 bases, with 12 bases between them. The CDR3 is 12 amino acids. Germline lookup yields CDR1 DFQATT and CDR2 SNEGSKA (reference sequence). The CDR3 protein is CSAPWGVYEQYF. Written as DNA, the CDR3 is TGCAGTGCTCCCTGGGGGGTTTACGAGCAGTACTTC.

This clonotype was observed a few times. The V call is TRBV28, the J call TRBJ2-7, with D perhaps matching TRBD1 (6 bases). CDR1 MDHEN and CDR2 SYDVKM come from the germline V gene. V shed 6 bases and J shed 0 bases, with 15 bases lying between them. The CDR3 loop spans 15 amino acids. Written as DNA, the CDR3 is TGTGCCAGCAGGAAAGGGGGTCTCAGCTCCTACGAGCAGTACGTC. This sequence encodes CASRKGGLSSYEQYV.